The 6 T cell receptor beta chains below come from one sample, sequenced in a study of blood T cell repertoires in COVID-19. Sequencing used immunoSEQ multiplex PCR; TCRdb keeps in-frame clones, though not all of them. The data hold about 320,000 clones, with roughly nine tenths observed a single time. The sequencing input was PBMCs or T cells enriched from blood (not recorded which). These receptors all stem from a man aged 60 to 69 who had recovered from COVID-19.

The rearrangement links TRBV21-1 to TRBJ1-1; the table's D call, TRBD1, has no DNA check behind it. TRBV21-1 is termed a pseudogene. This CDR3 is built from 18 residues. In DNA, the CDR3 is TGTGCCAGCAGCTACTTCATAGTGTGTAGGACAGGAGACACTGAAGCTTTCTTT. It translates to CASSYFIVCRTGDTEAFF.

V and J are TRBV5-4 and TRBJ1-2; D is possibly TRBD1 (6 bases). CDR3 size: 13 residues. CDR1 and CDR2 from the germline V gene are SGHNT and YYREEE (reference sequence). V was trimmed by 3 bases and J by 6 bases, leaving 12 bases between them. CDR3 in amino acids: CASSSQGLDGYTF. The CDR3 bases are TGTGCCAGCAGCTCACAGGGTTTGGATGGCTACACCTTC.

V and J are TRBV11-3 and TRBJ2-1; 9 nucleotides align to TRBD2. Losses at the gene ends were 8 bases for V and 9 bases for J; bases not matched to a gene: 17. Germline V gene lookup returns CDR1 SGHNT and CDR2 YENEEA. This CDR3 spans 16 amino acids. Here the CDR3 reads CASASGLAGRQGEQFF. CDR3 DNA: TGTGCCAGCGCCTCGGGGCTAGCGGGACGTCAGGGTGAGCAGTTCTTC.

The chain is built from TRBV6-5 and TRBJ2-3, with D possibly being TRBD1 (5 bases). V was cut by 2 bases and J by 5 bases, with 11 bases left in between. The CDR3 is made up of 14 amino acids. The germline V gene has CDR1 MNHEY and CDR2 SVGAGI. The CDR3 loop reads CASSYSRGGDTQYF. DNA of the CDR3: TGTGCCAGCAGTTACAGTAGGGGCGGAGATACGCAGTATTTT.

The J gene is TRBJ2-3, the V gene TRBV5-1, with 7 bases that match TRBD2. The CDR3 loop spans 14 amino acids. J lost 0 bases, V lost 7 bases, and 5 bases had no gene match. Germline V gives CDR1 SGHRS, CDR2 YFSETQ. Here the CDR3 reads CASSSGTSTDTQYF. The DNA for the CDR3 is TGCGCCAGCTCTAGCGGCACTAGCACAGATACGCAGTATTTT.

The chain joins TRBV7-9 to TRBJ2-7, with D tentatively TRBD1 (6 bases). The V gene lost 0 bases and the J gene lost 2 bases, with 14 bases spanning the gap. Germline values: CDR1 SEHNR, CDR2 FQNEAQ (reference sequence). This CDR3 region has 16 residues. CDR3 loop: CASSLALGTTTYEQYF. The CDR3 DNA follows: TGTGCCAGCAGCTTAGCGCTTGGGACAACCACCTACGAGCAGTACTTC.